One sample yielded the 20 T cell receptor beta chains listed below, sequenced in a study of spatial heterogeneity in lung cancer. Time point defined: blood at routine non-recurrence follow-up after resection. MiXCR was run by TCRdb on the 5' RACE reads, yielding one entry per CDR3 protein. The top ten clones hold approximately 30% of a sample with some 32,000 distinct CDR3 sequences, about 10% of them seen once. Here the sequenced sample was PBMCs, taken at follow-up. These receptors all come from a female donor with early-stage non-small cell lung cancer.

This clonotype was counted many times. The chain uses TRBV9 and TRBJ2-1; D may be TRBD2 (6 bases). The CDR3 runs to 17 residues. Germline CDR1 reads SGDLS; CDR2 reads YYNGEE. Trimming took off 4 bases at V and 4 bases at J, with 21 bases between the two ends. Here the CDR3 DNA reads TGTGCCAGCAGCCCACTACGCGGGGCGGGCCGTTACAATGAGCAGTTCTTC. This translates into CASSPLRGAGRYNEQFF. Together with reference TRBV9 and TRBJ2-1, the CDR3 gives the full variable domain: DSGVTQTPKHLITATGQRVTLRCSPRSGDLSVYWYQQSLDQGLQFLIQYYNGEERAKGNILERFSAQQFPDLHSELNLSSLELGDSALYFCASSPLRGAGRYNEQFFGPGTRLTVL.

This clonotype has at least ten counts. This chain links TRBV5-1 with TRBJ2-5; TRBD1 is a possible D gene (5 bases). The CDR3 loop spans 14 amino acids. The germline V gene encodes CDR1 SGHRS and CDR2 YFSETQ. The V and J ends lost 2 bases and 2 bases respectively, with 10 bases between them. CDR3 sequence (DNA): TGCGCCAGCAGCTTCTCAGGGCGTCAAGAGACCCAGTACTTC. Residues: CASSFSGRQETQYF.

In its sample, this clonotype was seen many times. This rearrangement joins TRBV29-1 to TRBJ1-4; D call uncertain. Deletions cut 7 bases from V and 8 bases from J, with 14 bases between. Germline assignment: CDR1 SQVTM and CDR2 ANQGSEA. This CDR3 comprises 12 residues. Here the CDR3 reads CSAGPGREKLFF. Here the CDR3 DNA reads TGCAGCGCCGGACCCGGCAGGGAAAAACTGTTTTTT.

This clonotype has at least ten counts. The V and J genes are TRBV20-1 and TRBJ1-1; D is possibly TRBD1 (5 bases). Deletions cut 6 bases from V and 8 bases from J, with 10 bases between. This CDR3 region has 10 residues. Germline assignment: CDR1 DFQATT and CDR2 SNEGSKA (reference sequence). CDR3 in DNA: TGCAGTGCCCCCTGGGGGGAAGCTTTCTTT. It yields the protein CSAPWGEAFF.

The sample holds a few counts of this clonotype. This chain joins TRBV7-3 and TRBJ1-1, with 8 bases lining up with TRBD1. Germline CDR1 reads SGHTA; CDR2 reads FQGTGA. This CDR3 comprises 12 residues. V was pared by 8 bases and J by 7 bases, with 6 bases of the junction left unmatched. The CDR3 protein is CASGQGLGEAFF. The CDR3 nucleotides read TGTGCCAGCGGACAGGGTCTCGGTGAAGCTTTCTTT.

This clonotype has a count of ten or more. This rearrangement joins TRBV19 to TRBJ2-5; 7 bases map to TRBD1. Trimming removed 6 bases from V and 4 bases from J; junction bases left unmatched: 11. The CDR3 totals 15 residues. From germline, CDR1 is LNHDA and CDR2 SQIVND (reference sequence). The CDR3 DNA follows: TGTGCCAGTAGCGGATCACAGGGGACGGGAGAGACCCAGTACTTC. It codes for CASSGSQGTGETQYF.

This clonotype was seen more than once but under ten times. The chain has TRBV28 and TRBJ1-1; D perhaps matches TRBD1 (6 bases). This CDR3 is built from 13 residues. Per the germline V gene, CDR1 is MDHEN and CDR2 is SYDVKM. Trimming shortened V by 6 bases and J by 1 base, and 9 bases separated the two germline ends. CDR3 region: CASRDRTNTEAFF. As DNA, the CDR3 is TGTGCCAGCAGAGACAGGACGAACACTGAAGCTTTCTTT.

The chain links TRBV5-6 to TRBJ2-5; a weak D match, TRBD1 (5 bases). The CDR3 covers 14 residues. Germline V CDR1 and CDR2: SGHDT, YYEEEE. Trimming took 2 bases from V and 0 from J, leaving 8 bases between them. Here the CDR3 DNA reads TGTGCCAGCAGCTTCCCGGACAACCAAGAGACCCAGTACTTC. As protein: CASSFPDNQETQYF.

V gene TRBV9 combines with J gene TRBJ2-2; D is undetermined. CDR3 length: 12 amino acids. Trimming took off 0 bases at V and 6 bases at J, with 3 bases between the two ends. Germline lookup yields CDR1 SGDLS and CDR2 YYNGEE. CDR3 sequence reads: CASSVVPGELFF. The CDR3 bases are TGTGCCAGCAGCGTAGTCCCCGGGGAGCTGTTTTTT.

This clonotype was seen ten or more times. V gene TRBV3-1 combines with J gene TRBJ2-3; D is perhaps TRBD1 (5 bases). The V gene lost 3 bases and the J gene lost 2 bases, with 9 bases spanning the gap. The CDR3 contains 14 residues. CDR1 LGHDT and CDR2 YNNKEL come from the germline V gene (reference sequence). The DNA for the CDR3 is TGTGCCAGCAGCCACAGGGATTTCACAGATACGCAGTATTTT. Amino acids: CASSHRDFTDTQYF.

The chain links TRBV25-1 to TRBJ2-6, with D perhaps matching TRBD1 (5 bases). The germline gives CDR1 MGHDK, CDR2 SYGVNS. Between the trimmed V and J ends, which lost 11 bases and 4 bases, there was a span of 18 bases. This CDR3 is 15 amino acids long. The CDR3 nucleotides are TGTGCCGGCATGATGACAGACGCGGGGGCCAACGTCCTGACTTTC. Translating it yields CAGMMTDAGANVLTF.

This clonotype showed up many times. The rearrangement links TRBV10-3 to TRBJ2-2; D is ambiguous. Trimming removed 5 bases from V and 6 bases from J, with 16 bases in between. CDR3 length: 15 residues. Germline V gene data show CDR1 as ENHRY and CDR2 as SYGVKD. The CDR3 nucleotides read TGTGCCATCAGTTCAGACGCCGGAGTGTCCGGGGAGCTGTTTTTT. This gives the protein CAISSDAGVSGELFF.

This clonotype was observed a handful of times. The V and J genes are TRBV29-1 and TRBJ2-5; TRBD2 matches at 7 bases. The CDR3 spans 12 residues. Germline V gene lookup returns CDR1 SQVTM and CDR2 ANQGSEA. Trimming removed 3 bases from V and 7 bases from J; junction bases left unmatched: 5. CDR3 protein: CSVERGGVTQYF. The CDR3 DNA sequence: TGCAGCGTTGAGCGGGGAGGGGTGACCCAGTACTTC.

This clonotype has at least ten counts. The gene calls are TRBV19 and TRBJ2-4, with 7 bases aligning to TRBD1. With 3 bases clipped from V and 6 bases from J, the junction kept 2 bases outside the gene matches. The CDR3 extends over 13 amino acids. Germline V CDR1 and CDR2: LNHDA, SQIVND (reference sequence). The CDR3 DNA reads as TGTGCCAGTAGTATCCGACAGGGAAACATTCAGTACTTC. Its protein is CASSIRQGNIQYF.

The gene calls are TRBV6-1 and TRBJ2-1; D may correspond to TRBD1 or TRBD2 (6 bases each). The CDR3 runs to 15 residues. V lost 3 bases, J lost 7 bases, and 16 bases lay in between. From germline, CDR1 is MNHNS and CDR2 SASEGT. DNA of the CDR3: TGTGCCAGCAGTGATAGACCGGGGGCGCATAATGAGCAGTTCTTC. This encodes CASSDRPGAHNEQFF.

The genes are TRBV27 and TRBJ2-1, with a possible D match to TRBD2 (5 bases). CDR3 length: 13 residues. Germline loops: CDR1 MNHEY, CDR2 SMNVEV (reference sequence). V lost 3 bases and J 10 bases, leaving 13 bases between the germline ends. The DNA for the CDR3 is TGTGCCAGCAGTTTTAGGTGGCCGGGGGAGCAGTTCTTC. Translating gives CASSFRWPGEQFF.

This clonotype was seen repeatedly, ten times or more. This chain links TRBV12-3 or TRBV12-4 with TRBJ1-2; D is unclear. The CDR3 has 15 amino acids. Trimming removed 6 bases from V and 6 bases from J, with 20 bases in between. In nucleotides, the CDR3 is TGTGCCAGCAGCCAGCAAGAAGCCATAGGAGATGGCTACACCTTC. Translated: CASSQQEAIGDGYTF.

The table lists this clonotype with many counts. CDR3 nucleotide sequence: TGTGCCAGTCGACAGCAAGAGACCCAGTACTTC. Translating gives CASRQQETQYF. This sequence joins TRBV19 and TRBJ2-5, with a possible D match to TRBD1 (5 bases). CDR1 is LNHDA and CDR2 is SQIVND in the germline V gene (reference sequence). There are 11 residues in the CDR3. The ends were cut back, 8 bases at V and 2 bases at J, with 6 bases in the middle.

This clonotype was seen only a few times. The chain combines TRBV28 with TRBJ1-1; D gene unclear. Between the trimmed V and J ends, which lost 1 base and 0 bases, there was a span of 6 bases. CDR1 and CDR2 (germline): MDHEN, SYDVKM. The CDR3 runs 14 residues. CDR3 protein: CASSLSRMNTEAFF. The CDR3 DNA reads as TGTGCCAGCAGTTTATCCAGGATGAACACTGAAGCTTTCTTT.

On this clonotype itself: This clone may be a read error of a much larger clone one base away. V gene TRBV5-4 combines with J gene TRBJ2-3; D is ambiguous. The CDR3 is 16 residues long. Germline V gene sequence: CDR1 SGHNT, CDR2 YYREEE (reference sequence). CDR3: CVSSLAVAAGGDTQYF. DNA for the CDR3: TGTGTCAGCAGCTTGGCCGTTGCGGCCGGCGGAGATACGCAGTATTTT.